This T cell receptor beta chain was sequenced in a study of Graves' ophthalmopathy and Graves' hyperthyroidism. Points from the study as a whole: Blood also held most thyroid clonotypes expanded above 0.001 frequency.

Amplification of TCR beta CDR3 regions used RNA transcripts. HTBI primers primed a first-round RT-PCR, and a second-round multiplex PCR followed. MiXCR was run by TCRdb on the multiplex PCR reads, yielding one entry per CDR3 protein. The table has a few hundred thousand distinct CDR3 sequences, about 18% seen once. This clonotype was recorded a few times. The target antigen is unknown. One junction end disagrees with the germline gene, perhaps due to a read error. If patients had other autoimmune diseases, uncontrolled infections, pregnancy or lactation, they were excluded. The clonotype was recovered from an adult woman with stable Graves' hyperthyroidism. Input material: peripheral blood.

CDR3 nucleotides: TGTGCCAGCACCCCTTCAGGACTAGCGGGACCAGTCAAGAGGAACACCGGGGAGCTGCTTTTT. This gives the protein CASTPSGLAGPVKRNTGELLF. The chain combines TRBV28 with TRBJ2-2, with 12 bases aligning to TRBD2. This CDR3 has 21 residues. Looked up from germline, CDR1 is MDHEN and CDR2 is SYDVKM.